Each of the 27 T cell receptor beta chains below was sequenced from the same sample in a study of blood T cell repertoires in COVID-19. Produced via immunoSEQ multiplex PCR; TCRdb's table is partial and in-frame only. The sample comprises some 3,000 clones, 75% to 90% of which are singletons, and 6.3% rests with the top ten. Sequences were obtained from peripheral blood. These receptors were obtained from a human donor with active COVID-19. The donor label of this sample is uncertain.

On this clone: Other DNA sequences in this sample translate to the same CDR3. CDR3 in DNA: TGTGCCAGCAGCCAGGCTAGCGGACCCCAAGAGACCCAGTACTTC. It codes for CASSQASGPQETQYF. The chain couples TRBV4-2 to TRBJ2-5, with 7 bases lining up with TRBD2. V shed 3 bases and J 1 base; nucleotides not matched to a gene: 5. CDR1 and CDR2 (germline): LGHNA, YNFKEQ. The CDR3 totals 15 residues.

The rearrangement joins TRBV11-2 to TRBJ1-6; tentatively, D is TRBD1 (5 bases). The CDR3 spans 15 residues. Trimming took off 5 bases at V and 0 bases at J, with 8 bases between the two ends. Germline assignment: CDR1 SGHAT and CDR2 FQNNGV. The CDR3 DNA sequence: TGTGCCAGCAGCCGACAGAGCTCCTATAATTCACCCCTCCACTTT. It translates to CASSRQSSYNSPLHF.

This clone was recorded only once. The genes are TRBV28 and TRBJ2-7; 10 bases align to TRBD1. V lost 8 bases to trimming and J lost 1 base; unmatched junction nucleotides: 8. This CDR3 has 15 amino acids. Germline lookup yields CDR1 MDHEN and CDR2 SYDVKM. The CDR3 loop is CASQGGQGSSYEQYV. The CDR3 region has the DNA TGTGCCAGCCAGGGGGGACAGGGGAGTTCCTACGAGCAGTACGTC.

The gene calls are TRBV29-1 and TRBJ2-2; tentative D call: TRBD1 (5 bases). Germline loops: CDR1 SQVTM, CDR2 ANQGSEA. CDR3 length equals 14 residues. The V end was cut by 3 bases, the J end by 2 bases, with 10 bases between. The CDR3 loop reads CSVEARVNTGELFF. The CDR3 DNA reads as TGCAGCGTTGAGGCCAGGGTTAACACCGGGGAGCTGTTTTTT.

The DNA of the CDR3 is TGTGCCAGCAGTTTGCGGACAGGGCTCACCGGGGAGCTGTTTTTT. Translated: CASSLRTGLTGELFF. The chain is built from TRBV27 and TRBJ2-2; 8 nucleotides agree with TRBD1. Germline CDR1 reads MNHEY; CDR2 reads SMNVEV (reference sequence). The CDR3 is 15 amino acids. The trim removed 3 bases at V and 4 bases at J, leaving 4 bases unmatched.

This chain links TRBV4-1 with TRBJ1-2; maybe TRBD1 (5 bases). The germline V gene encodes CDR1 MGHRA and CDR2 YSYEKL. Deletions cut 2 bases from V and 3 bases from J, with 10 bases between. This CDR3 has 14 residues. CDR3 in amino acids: CASSQPDSYYGYTF. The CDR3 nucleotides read TGCGCCAGCAGCCAACCCGACAGTTACTATGGCTACACCTTC.

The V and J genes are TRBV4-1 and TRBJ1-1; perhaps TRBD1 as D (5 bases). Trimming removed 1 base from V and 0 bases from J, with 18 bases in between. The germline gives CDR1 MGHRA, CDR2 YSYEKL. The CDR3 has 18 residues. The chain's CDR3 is CASSQVPGGVGLNTEAFF. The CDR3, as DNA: TGCGCCAGCAGCCAAGTACCCGGGGGGGTGGGTCTGAACACTGAAGCTTTCTTT.

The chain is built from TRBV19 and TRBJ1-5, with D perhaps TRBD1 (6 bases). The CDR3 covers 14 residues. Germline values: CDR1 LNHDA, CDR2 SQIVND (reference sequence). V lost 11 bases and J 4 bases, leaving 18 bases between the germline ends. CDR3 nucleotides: TGTGCCGCTGGCCCGGACAGTCGGAATCAGCCCCAGCATTTT. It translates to CAAGPDSRNQPQHF. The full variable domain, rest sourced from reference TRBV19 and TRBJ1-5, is DGGITQSPKYLFRKEGQNVTLSCEQNLNHDAMYWYRQDPGQGLRLIYYSQIVNDFQKGDIAEGYSVSREKKESFPLTVTSAQKNPTAFYLCAAGPDSRNQPQHFGDGTRLSIL.

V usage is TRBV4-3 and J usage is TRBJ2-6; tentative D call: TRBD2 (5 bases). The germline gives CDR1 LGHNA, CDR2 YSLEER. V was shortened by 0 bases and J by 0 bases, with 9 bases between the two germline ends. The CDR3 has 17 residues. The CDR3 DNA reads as TGCGCCAGCAGCCAAGACCCAGAGGGCTCTGGGGCCAACGTCCTGACTTTC. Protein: CASSQDPEGSGANVLTF.

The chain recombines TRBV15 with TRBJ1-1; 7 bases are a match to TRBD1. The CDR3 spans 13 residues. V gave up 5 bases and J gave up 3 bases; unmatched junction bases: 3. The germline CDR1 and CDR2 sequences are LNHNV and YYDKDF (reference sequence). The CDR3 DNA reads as TGTGCCACCAGCCCTACAGGGGACACTGAAGCTTTCTTT. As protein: CATSPTGDTEAFF. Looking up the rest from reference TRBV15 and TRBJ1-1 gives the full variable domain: DAMVIQNPRYQVTQFGKPVTLSCSQTLNHNVMYWYQQKSSQAPKLLFHYYDKDFNNEADTPDNFQSRRPNTSFCFLDIRSPGLGDTAMYLCATSPTGDTEAFFGQGTRLTVV.

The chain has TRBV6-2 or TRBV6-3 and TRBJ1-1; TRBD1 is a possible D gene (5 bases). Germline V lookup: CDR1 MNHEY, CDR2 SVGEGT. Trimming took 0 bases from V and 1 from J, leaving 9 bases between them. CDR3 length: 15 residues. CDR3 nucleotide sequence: TGTGCCAGCAGTTACTCCCTTACAGGGAACACTGAAGCTTTCTTT. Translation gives CASSYSLTGNTEAFF.

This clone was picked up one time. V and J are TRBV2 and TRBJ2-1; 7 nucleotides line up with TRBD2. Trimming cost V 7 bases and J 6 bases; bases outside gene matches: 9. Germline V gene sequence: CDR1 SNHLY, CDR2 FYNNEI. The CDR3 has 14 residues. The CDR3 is CASTSGLTLNEQFF. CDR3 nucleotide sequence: TGTGCCAGCACCTCGGGACTAACCCTCAATGAGCAGTTCTTC. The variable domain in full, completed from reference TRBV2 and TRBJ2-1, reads EPEVTQTPSHQVTQMGQEVILRCVPISNHLYFYWYRQILGQKVEFLVSFYNNEISEKSEIFDDQFSVERPDGSNFTLKIRSTKLEDSAMYFCASTSGLTLNEQFFGPGTRLTVL.

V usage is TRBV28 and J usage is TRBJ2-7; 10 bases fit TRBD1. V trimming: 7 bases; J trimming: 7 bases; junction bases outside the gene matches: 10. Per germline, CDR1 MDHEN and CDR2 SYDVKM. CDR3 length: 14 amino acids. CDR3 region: CASMTGGEPTEQYF. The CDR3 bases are TGTGCCAGCATGACAGGGGGCGAACCGACGGAGCAGTACTTC.

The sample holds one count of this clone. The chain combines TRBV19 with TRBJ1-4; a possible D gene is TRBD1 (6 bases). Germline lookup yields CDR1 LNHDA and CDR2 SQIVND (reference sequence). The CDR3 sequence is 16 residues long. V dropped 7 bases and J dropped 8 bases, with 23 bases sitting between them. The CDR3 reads CASICRLVSQGEKLFF. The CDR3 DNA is TGTGCCAGTATTTGCAGGCTCGTCTCTCAGGGGGAAAAACTGTTTTTT.

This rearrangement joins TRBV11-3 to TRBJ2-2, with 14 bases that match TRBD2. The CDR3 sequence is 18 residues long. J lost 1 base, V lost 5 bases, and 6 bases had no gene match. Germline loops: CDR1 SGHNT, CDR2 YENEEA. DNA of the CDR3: TGTGCCAGCAGCCTAGGGACTAGCGGGGGCCTGAACACCGGGGAGCTGTTTTTT. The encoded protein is CASSLGTSGGLNTGELFF.

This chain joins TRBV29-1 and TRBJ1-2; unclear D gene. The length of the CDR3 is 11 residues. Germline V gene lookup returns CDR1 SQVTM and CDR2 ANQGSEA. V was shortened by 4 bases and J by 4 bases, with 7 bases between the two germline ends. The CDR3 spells CSVGLSYGYTF. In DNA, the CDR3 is TGCAGCGTTGGACTTAGCTATGGCTACACCTTC. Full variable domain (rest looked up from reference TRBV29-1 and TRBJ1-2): SAVISQKPSRDICQRGTSLTIQCQVDSQVTMMFWYRQQPGQSLTLIATANQGSEATYESGFVIDKFPISRPNLTFSTLTVSNMSPEDSSIYLCSVGLSYGYTFGSGTRLTVV.

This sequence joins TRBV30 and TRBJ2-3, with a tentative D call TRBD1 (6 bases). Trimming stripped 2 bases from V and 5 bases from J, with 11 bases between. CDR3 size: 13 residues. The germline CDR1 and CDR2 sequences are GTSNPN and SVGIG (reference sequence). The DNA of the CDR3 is TGTGCCTGGAGTATCGAGACAGGAGATACGCAGTATTTT. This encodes CAWSIETGDTQYF.

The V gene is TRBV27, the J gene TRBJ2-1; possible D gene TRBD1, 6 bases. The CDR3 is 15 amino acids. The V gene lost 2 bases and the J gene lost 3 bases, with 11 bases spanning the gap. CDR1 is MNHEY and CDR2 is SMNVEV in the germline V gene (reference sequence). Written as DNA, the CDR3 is TGTGCCAGCAGTTTACTAGGGGGAGACTACAATGAGCAGTTCTTC. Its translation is CASSLLGGDYNEQFF.

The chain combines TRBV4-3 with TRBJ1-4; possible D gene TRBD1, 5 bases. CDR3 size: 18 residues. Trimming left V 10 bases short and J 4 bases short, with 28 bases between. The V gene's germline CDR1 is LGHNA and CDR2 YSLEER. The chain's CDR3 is CAIDEQRGESEFNEKLFF. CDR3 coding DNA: TGCGCCATAGATGAACAGCGGGGGGAATCGGAATTTAATGAAAAACTGTTTTTT.

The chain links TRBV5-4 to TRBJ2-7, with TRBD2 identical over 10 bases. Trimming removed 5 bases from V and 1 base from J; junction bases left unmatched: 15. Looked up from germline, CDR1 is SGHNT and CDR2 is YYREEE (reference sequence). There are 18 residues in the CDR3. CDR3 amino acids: CASSQSKGVAGGSYEQYV. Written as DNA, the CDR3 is TGTGCCAGCAGTCAATCCAAAGGGGTAGCGGGAGGATCCTACGAGCAGTACGTC.

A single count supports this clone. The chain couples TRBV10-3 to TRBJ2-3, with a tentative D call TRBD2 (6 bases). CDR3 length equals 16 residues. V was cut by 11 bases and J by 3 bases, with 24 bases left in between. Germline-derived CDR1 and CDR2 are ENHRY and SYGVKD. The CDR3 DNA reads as TGTGCCTCCCACACCCCCCTCGGGGGAAGTACAGATACGCAGTATTTT. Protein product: CASHTPLGGSTDTQYF.

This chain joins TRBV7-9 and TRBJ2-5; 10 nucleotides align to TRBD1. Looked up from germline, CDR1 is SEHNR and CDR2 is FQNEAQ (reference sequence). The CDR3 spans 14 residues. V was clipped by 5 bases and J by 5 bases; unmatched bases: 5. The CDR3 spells CASSRDRGQETQYF. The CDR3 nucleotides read TGTGCCAGCAGCCGGGACAGGGGTCAGGAGACCCAGTACTTC.

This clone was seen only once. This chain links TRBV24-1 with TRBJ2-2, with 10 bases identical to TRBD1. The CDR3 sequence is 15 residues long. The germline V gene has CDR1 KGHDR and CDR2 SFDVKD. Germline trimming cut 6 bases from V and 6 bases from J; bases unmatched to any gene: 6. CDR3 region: CATSRDRGVAGELFF. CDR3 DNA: TGTGCCACCAGTAGGGACAGGGGTGTTGCCGGGGAGCTGTTTTTT.

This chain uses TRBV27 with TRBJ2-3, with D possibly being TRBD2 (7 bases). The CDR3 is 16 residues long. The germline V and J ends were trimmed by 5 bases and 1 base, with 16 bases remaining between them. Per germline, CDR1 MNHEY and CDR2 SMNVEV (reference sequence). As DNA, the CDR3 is TGTGCCAGCAGTCCTCGTCGGGGGGCAGGCACAGATACGCAGTATTTT. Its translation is CASSPRRGAGTDTQYF.

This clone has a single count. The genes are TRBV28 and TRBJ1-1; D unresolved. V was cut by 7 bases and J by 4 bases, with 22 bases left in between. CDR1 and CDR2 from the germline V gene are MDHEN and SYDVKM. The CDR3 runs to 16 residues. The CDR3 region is CASIPAGQRVGTEAFF. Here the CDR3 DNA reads TGTGCCAGCATCCCTGCGGGTCAGCGTGTTGGCACTGAAGCTTTCTTT.

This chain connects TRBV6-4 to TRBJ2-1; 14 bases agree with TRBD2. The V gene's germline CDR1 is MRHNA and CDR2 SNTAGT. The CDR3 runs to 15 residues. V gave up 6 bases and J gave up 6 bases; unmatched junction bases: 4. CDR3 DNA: TGTGCCAGCAGCTTGACTAGCGGGGGGGCCAATGAGCAGTTCTTC. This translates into CASSLTSGGANEQFF.

CDR3 protein: CASSPPDRQEAFF. The CDR3 DNA follows: TGTGCCAGCAGTCCGCCGGACAGGCAAGAAGCTTTCTTT. The V call is TRBV28, the J call TRBJ1-1, with 7 bases lining up with TRBD1. J gave up 8 bases and V 5 bases, and 8 bases lay outside the gene matches. This CDR3 comprises 13 residues. From germline, CDR1 is MDHEN and CDR2 SYDVKM.